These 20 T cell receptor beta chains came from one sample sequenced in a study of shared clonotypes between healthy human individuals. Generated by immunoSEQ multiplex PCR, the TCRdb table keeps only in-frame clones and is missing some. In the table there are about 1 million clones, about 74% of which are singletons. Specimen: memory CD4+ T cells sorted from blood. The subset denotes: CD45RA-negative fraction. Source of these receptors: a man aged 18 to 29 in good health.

CDR3 amino acids: CASSASPKVQYF. CDR3 coding DNA: TGTGCCAGCAGTGCGTCTCCGAAGGTTCAGTACTTC. This chain links TRBV6-1 with TRBJ2-4; no clear D. The CDR3 has 12 amino acids. V lost 4 bases, J lost 11 bases, and 12 bases lay in between. Germline V gives CDR1 MNHNS, CDR2 SASEGT.

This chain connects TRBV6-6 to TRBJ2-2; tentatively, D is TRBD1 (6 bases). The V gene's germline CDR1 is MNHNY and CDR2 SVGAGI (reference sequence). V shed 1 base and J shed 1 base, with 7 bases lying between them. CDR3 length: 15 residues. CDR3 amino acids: CASSYLQGNTGELFF. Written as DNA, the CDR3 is TGTGCCAGCAGTTACTTACAGGGGAACACCGGGGAGCTGTTTTTT.

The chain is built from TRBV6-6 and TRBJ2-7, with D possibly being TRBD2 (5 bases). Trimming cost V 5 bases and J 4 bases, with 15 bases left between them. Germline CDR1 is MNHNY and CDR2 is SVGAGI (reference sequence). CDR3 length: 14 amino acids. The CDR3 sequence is CASSPLGSGYEQYF. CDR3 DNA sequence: TGTGCCAGCAGTCCTTTGGGCAGCGGATACGAGCAGTACTTC.

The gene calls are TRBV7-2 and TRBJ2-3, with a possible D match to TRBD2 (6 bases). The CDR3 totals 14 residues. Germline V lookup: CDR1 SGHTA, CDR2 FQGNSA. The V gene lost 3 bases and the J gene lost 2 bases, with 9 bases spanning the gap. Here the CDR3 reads CASSLRGHTDTQYF. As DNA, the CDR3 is TGTGCCAGCAGCTTGCGGGGTCACACAGATACGCAGTATTTT. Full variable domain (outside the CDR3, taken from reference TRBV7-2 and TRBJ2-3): GAGVSQSPSNKVTEKGKDVELRCDPISGHTALYWYRQSLGQGLEFLIYFQGNSAPDKSGLPSDRFSAERTGGSVSTLTIQRTQQEDSAVYLCASSLRGHTDTQYFGPGTRLTVL.

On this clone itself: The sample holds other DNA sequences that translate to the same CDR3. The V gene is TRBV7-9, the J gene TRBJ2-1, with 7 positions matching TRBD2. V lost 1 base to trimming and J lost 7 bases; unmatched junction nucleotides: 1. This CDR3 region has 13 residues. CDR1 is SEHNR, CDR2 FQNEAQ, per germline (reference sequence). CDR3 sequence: CASSLGLANEQFF. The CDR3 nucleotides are TGTGCCAGCAGCTTAGGACTAGCAAATGAGCAGTTCTTC.

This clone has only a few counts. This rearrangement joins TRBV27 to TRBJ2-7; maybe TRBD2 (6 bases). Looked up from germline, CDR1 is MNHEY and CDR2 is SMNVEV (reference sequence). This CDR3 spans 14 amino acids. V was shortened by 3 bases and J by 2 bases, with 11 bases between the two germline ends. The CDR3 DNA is TGTGCCAGCAGTTTGGGGGGTCCTACCTACGAGCAGTACTTC. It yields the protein CASSLGGPTYEQYF.

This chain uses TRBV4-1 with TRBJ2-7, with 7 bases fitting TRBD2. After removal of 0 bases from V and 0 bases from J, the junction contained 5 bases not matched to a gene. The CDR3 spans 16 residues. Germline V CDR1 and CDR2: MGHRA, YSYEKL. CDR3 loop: CASSQDWGGNSYEQYF. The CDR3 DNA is TGCGCCAGCAGCCAAGATTGGGGGGGAAACTCCTACGAGCAGTACTTC.

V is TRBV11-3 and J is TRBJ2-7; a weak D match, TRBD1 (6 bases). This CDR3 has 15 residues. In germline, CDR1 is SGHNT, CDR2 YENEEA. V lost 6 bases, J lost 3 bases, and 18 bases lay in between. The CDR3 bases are TGTGCCAGCAGACCTGGACAGCGCTTGGGCTACGAGCAGTACTTC. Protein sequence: CASRPGQRLGYEQYF.

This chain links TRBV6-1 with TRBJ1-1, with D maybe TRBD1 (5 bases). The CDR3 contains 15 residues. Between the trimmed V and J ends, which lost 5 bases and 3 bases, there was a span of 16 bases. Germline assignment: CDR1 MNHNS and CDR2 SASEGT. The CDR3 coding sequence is TGTGCCAGCAGTCTATCCTTCCGGGGGGACACTGAAGCTTTCTTT. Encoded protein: CASSLSFRGDTEAFF.

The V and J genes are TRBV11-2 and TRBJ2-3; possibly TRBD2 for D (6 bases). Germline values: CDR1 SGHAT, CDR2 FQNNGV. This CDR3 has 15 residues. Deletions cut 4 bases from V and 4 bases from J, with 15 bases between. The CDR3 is CASSSAGSMADTQYF. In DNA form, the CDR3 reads TGTGCCAGCAGCTCCGCGGGAAGCATGGCAGATACGCAGTATTTT.

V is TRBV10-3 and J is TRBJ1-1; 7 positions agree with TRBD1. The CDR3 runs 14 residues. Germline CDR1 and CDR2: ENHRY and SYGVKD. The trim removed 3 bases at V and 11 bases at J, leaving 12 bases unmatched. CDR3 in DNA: TGTGCCATCAGTGACCCCGTGACAGGGACGGGGGCTTTCTTT. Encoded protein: CAISDPVTGTGAFF.

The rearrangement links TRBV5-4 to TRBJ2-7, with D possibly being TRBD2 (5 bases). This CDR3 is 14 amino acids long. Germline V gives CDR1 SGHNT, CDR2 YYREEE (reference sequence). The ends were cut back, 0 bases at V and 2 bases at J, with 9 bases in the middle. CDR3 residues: CASSLGGHTYEQYF. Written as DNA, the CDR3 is TGTGCCAGCAGCTTGGGAGGGCACACCTACGAGCAGTACTTC.

The CDR3 region is CASSSEPAGLTEAFF. CDR3 DNA sequence: TGTGCCAGCAGCTCCGAACCGGCAGGGCTCACTGAAGCTTTCTTT. This chain links TRBV5-4 with TRBJ1-1; TRBD1 might be the D (5 bases). Germline V gene data show CDR1 as SGHNT and CDR2 as YYREEE (reference sequence). CDR3 length: 15 residues. Deletions cut 3 bases from V and 4 bases from J, with 16 bases between.

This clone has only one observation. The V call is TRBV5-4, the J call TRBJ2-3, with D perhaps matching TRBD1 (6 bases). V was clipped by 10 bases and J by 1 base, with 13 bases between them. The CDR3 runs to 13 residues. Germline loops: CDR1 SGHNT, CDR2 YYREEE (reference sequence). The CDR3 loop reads CAAYRVGTDTQYF. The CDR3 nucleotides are TGTGCCGCTTACAGGGTTGGCACAGATACGCAGTATTTT. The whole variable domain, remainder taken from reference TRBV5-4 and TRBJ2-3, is ETGVTQSPTHLIKTRGQQVTLRCSSQSGHNTVSWYQQALGQGPQFIFQYYREEENGRGNFPPRFSGLQFPNYSSELNVNALELDDSALYLCAAYRVGTDTQYFGPGTRLTVL.

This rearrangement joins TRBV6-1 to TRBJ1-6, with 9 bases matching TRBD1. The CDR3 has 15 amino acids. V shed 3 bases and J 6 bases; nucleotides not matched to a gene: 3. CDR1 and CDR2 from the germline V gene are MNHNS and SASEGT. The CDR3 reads CASSEEDRGNSPLHF. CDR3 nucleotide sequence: TGTGCCAGCAGTGAGGAGGACAGGGGTAATTCACCCCTCCACTTT.

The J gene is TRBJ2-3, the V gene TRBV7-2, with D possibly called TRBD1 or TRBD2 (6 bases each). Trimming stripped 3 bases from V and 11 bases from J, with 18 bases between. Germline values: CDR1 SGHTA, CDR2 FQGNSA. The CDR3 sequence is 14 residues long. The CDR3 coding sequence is TGTGCCAGCAGCTTCTCGGGGGCGCCCCGGGAGCAGTATTTT. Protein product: CASSFSGAPREQYF.

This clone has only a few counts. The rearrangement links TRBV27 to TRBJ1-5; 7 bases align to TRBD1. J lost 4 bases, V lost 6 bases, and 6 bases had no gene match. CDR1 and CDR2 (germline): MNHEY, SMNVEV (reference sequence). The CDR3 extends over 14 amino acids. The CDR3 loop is CASRTTGYNQPQHF. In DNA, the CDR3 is TGTGCCAGCAGAACGACAGGGTATAATCAGCCCCAGCATTTT.

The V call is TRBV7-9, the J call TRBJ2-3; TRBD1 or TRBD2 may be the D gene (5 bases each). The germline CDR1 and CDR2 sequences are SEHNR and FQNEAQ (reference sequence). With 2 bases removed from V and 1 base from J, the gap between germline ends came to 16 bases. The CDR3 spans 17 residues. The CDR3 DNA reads TGTGCCAGCAGCTTAACCCTCGGGGCCCTCGGCACAGATACGCAGTATTTT. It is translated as CASSLTLGALGTDTQYF.

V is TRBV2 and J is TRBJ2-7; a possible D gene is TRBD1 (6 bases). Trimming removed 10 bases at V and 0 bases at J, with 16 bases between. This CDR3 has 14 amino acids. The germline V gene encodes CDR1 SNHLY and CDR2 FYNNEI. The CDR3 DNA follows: TGTGCCACCAAAACAGGGTCAAGCTCCTACGAGCAGTACTTC. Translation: CATKTGSSSYEQYF.

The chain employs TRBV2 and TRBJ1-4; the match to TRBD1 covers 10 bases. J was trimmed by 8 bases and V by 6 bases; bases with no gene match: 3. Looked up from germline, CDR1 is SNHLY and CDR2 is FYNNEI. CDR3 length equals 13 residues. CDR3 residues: CASRLGQGEKLFF. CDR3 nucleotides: TGTGCCAGCAGGTTGGGACAGGGGGAAAAACTGTTTTTT.